A selection of T cell receptor beta chains follows, all from one sample in a study of cytomegalovirus exposure and HLA in healthy donors. Measured with immunoSEQ multiplex PCR; TCRdb has only the in-frame clones, and not every one. The data hold roughly 120,000 clones, with less than 80% observed a single time. Sequenced: PBMCs. These receptors were taken from a man over 45 in good health and CMV-seronegative. Each CDR3 is given with its conserved first and last residue.

CDR3 protein,V gene,J gene
CASSHPVNTEAFF,TRBV4-2,TRBJ1-1
CASSYQGVRSPLHF,TRBV6-6,TRBJ1-6
CAISESQGAGGEKLFF,TRBV10-3,TRBJ1-4
CASSKGQRAEQYF,TRBV5-1,TRBJ2-7
CASSHSPGQGGAQYF,TRBV6-1,TRBJ2-3
CASRYGTEETQYF,TRBV5-1,TRBJ2-5
CASSELADRATEAFF,TRBV28,TRBJ1-1
CASSLVQGAISGNTIYF,TRBV5-1,TRBJ1-3
CASSLASRSNQPQHF,TRBV7-9,TRBJ1-5
CASSQDPRDRGSINYGYTF,TRBV4-1,TRBJ1-2
CASSLGDRAGGETQYF,TRBV7-9,TRBJ2-5
CASSPERGADTGELFF,TRBV7-8,TRBJ2-2
CASSLPDQETQYF,TRBV5-1,TRBJ2-5